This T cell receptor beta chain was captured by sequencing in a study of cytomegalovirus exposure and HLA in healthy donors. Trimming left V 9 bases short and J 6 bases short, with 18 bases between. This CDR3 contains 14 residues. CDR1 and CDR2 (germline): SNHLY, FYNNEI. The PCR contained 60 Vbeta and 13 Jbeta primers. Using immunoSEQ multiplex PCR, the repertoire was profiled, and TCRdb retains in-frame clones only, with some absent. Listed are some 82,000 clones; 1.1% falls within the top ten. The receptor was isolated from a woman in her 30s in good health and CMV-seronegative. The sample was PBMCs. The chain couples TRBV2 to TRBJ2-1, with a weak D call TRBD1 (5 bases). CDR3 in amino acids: CASDRGNPFNEQFF. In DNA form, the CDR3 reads TGTGCCAGTGATAGGGGTAACCCTTTCAATGAGCAGTTCTTC.